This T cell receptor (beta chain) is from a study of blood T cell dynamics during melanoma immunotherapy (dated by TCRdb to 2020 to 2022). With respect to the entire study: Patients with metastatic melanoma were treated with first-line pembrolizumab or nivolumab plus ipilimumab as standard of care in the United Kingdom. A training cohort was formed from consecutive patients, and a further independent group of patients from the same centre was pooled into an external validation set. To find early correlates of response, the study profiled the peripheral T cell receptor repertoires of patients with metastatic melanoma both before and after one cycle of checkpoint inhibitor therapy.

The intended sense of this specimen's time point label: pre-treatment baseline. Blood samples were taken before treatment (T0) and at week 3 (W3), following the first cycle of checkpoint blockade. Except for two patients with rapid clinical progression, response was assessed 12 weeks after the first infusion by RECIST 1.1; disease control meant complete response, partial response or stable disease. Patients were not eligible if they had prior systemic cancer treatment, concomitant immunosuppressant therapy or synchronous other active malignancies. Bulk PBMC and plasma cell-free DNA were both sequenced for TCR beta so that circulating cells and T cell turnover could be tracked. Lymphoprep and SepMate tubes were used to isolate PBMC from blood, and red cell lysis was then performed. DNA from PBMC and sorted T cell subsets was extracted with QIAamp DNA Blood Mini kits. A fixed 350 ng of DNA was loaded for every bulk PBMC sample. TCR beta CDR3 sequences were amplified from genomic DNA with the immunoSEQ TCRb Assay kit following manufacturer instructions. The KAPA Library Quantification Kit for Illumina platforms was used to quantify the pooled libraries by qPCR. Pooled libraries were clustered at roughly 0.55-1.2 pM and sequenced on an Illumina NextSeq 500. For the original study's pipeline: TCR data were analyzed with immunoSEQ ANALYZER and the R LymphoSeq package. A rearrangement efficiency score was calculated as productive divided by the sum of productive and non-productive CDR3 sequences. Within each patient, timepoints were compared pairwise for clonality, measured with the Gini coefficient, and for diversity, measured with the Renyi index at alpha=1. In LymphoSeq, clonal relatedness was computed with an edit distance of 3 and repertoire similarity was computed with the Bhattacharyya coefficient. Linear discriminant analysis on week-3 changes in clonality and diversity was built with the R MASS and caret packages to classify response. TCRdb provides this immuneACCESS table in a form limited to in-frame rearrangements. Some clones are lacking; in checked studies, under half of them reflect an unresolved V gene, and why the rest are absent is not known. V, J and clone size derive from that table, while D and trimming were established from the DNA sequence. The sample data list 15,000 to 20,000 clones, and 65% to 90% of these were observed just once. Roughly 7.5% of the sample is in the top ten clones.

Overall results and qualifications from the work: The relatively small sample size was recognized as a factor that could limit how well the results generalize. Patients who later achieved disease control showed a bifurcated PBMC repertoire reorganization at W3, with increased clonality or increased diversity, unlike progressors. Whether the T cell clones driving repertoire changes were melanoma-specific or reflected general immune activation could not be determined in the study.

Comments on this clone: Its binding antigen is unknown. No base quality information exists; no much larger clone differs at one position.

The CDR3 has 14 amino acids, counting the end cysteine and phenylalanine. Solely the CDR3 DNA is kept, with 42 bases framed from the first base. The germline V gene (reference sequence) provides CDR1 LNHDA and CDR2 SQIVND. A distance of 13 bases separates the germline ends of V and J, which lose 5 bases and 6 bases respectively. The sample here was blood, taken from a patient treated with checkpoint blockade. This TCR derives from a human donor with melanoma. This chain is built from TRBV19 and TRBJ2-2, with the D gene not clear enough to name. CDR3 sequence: CASSPTIVPGELFF. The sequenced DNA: TGTGCCAGTAGTCCCACTATCGTTCCCGGGGAGCTGTTTTTT.